These 10 T cell receptor beta chains came from one sample sequenced in a study of blood T cell repertoires in COVID-19. Sequencing was performed with immunoSEQ multiplex PCR; in TCRdb, only in-frame clones are kept and a portion is missing. The repertoire includes over 150,000 clones, 88% of them detected once, and 9% sits in the top ten. Sequences were obtained from PBMCs or T cells enriched from blood (not recorded which). The receptors here all came from a woman between 18 and 29 years old who had recovered from COVID-19.

Written as DNA, the CDR3 is TGTGCCAGCAGTGAGGGGCACGGCAATCAGCCCCAGCATTTT. Amino acids: CASSEGHGNQPQHF. V gene TRBV2 combines with J gene TRBJ1-5; D is possibly TRBD1 (5 bases). CDR3 length: 14 amino acids. Per the germline V gene, CDR1 is SNHLY and CDR2 is FYNNEI. Trimming stripped 3 bases from V and 2 bases from J, with 8 bases between. Based on the CDR3 plus reference TRBV2 and TRBJ1-5, the full variable domain is EPEVTQTPSHQVTQMGQEVILRCVPISNHLYFYWYRQILGQKVEFLVSFYNNEISEKSEIFDDQFSVERPDGSNFTLKIRSTKLEDSAMYFCASSEGHGNQPQHFGDGTRLSIL.

This sequence joins TRBV28 and TRBJ1-5, with D hard to call. The germline gives CDR1 MDHEN, CDR2 SYDVKM. V lost 3 bases, J lost 4 bases, and 7 bases lay in between. This CDR3 region has 13 residues. The CDR3 nucleotides read TGTGCCAGCAGTTTCCCCGGTAATCAGCCCCAGCATTTT. It encodes CASSFPGNQPQHF.

This clone was seen a single time. The V and J genes are TRBV29-1 and TRBJ1-4; 7 positions agree with TRBD1. The germline gives CDR1 SQVTM, CDR2 ANQGSEA. V lost 6 bases and J lost 1; bases outside the gene matches: 2. This CDR3 region has 13 residues. The CDR3, as DNA: TGCAGCGTCTACAGGGGAACTAATGAAAAACTGTTTTTT. Encoded protein: CSVYRGTNEKLFF.

This sequence joins TRBV2 and TRBJ1-5; 7 nucleotides agree with TRBD1. With 6 bases clipped from V and 6 bases from J, the junction kept 8 bases outside the gene matches. Looked up from germline, CDR1 is SNHLY and CDR2 is FYNNEI. The CDR3 has 14 amino acids. CDR3 sequence: CASRRDREIQPQHF. The CDR3 bases are TGTGCCAGCAGACGAGACAGGGAAATTCAGCCCCAGCATTTT.

The chain combines TRBV19 with TRBJ2-2; TRBD2 is a possible D gene (5 bases). Trimming shortened V by 3 bases and J by 1 base, and 6 bases separated the two germline ends. CDR1 is LNHDA, CDR2 SQIVND, per germline (reference sequence). The CDR3 spans 14 residues. CDR3 loop: CASSISENTGELFF. CDR3 nucleotides: TGTGCCAGTAGTATTAGCGAGAACACCGGGGAGCTGTTTTTT.

The gene calls are TRBV19 and TRBJ1-5, with D perhaps matching TRBD1 (5 bases). This CDR3 contains 14 residues. CDR1 is LNHDA, CDR2 SQIVND, per germline (reference sequence). Trimming took 1 base from V and 4 from J, leaving 8 bases between them. CDR3 amino acids: CASSIAPGNQPQHF. CDR3 sequence (DNA): TGTGCCAGTAGTATAGCCCCAGGGAATCAGCCCCAGCATTTT.

The chain is built from TRBV2 and TRBJ2-2; the D is unclear. The CDR3 is 17 amino acids. Germline V CDR1 and CDR2: SNHLY, FYNNEI. Trimming removed 7 bases at V and 0 bases at J, with 18 bases between. CDR3 DNA: TGTGCCAGCATGAAACAGAGCCGCACCCCGAACACCGGGGAGCTGTTTTTT. This gives the protein CASMKQSRTPNTGELFF.

The chain links TRBV6-5 to TRBJ2-1; D is unresolved. This CDR3 comprises 11 residues. V lost 6 bases and J 10 bases, leaving 10 bases between the germline ends. CDR1 is MNHEY, CDR2 SVGAGI, per germline. CDR3 sequence: CASSGAWEQFF. The CDR3 DNA follows: TGTGCCAGCAGCGGAGCGTGGGAGCAGTTCTTC.

The chain employs TRBV5-1 and TRBJ1-2; unclear D gene. V gave up 0 bases and J gave up 2 bases, with 11 bases separating them. The germline V gene has CDR1 SGHRS and CDR2 YFSETQ. The CDR3 totals 15 residues. The CDR3 DNA reads TGCGCCAGCAGCTTGGTGGCGGGGAGCAACTATGGCTACACCTTC. Its protein product is CASSLVAGSNYGYTF. Full variable domain (missing parts from reference TRBV5-1 and TRBJ1-2): KAGVTQTPRYLIKTRGQQVTLSCSPISGHRSVSWYQQTPGQGLQFLFEYFSETQRNKGNFPGRFSGRQFSNSRSEMNVSTLELGDSALYLCASSLVAGSNYGYTFGSGTRLTVV.

The V call is TRBV10-3, the J call TRBJ1-5; 9 nucleotides agree with TRBD1. The CDR3 consists of 17 residues. CDR1 ENHRY and CDR2 SYGVKD come from the germline V gene. V lost 3 bases and J lost 6; bases outside the gene matches: 12. CDR3: CAISEGGGQGTIQPQHF. CDR3 DNA sequence: TGTGCCATCAGTGAAGGAGGGGGACAGGGAACGATTCAGCCCCAGCATTTT.